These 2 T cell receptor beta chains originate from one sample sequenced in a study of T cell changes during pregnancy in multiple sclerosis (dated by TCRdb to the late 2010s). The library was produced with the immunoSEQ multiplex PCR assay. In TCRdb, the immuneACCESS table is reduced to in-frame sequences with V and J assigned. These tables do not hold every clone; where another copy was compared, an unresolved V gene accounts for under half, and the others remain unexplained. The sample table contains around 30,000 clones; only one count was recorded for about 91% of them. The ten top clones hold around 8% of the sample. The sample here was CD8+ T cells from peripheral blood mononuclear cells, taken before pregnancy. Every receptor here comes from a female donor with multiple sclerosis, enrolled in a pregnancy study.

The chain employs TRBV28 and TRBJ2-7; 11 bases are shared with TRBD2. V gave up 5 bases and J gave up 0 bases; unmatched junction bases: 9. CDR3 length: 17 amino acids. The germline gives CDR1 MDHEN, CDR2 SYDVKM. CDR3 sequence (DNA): TGTGCCAGCAGTCCCCGGAGAACTAGCGGGAGCTCCTACGAGCAGTACTTC. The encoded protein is CASSPRRTSGSSYEQYF.

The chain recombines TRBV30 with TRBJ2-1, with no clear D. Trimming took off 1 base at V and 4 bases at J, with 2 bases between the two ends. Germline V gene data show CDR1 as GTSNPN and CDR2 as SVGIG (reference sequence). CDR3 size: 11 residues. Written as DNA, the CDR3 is TGTGCCTGGAGTGCTTACAATGAGCAGTTCTTC. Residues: CAWSAYNEQFF.